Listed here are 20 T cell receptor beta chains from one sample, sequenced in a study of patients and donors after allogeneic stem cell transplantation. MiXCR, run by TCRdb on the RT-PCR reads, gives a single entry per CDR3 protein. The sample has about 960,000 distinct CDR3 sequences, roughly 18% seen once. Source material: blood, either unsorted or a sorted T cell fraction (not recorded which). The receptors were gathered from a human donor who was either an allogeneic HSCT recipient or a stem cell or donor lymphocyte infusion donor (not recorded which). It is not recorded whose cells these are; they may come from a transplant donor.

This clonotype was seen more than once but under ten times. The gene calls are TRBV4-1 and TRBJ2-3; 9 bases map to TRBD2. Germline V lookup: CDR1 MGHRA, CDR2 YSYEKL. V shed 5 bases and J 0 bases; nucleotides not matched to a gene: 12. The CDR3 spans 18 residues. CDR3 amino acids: CASSSRGSGGRSTDTQYF. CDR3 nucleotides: TGCGCCAGCAGCTCAAGGGGGAGCGGGGGGCGGAGCACAGATACGCAGTATTTT.

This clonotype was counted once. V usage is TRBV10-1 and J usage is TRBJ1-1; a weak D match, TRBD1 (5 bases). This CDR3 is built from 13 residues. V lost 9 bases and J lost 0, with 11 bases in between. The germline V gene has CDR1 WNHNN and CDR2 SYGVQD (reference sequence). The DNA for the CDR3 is TGCGCCAGACCGACAGATATGAACACTGAAGCTTTCTTT. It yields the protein CARPTDMNTEAFF.

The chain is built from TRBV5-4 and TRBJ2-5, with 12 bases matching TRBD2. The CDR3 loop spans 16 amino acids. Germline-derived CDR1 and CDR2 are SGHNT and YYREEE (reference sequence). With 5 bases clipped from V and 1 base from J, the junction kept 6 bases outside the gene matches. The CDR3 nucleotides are TGTGCCAGCAGACCAACTAGCGGGAGGTCCCAAGAGACCCAGTACTTC. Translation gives CASRPTSGRSQETQYF.

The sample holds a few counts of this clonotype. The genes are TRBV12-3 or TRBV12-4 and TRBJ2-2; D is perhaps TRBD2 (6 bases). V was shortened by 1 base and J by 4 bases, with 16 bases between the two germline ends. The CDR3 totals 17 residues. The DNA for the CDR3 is TGTGCCAGCAGTTTAGGGGGACTCCAGGTCCTCACCGGGGAGCTGTTTTTT. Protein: CASSLGGLQVLTGELFF.

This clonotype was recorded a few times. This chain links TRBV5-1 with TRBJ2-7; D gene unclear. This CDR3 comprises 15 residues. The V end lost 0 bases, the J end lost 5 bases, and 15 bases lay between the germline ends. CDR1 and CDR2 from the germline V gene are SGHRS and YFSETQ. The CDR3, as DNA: TGCGCCAGCAGCTTGGGGGATAACCGGCAGAACGAGCAGTACTTC. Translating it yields CASSLGDNRQNEQYF. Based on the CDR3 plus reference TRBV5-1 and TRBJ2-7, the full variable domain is KAGVTQTPRYLIKTRGQQVTLSCSPISGHRSVSWYQQTPGQGLQFLFEYFSETQRNKGNFPGRFSGRQFSNSRSEMNVSTLELGDSALYLCASSLGDNRQNEQYFGPGTRLTVT.

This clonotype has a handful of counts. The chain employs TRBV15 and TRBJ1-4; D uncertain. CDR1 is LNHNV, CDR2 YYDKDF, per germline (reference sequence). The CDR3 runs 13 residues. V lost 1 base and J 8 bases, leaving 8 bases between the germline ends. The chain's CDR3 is CATSRVGGEKLFF. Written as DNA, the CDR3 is TGTGCCACCAGCAGAGTCGGCGGGGAAAAACTGTTTTTT.

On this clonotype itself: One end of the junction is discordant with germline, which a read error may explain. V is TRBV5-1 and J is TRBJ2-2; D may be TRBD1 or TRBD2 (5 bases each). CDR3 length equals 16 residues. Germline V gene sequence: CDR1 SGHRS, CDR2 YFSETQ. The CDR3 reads CASSLNNPANTGDLFF. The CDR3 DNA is TGCGCCAGCAGCTTAAACAACCCCGCGAACACCGGGGACCTGTTTTTT. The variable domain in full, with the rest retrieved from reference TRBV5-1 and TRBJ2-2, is KAGVTQTPRYLIKTRGQQVTLSCSPISGHRSVSWYQQTPGQGLQFLFEYFSETQRNKGNFPGRFSGRQFSNSRSEMNVSTLELGDSALYLCASSLNNPANTGDLFFGEGSRLTVL.

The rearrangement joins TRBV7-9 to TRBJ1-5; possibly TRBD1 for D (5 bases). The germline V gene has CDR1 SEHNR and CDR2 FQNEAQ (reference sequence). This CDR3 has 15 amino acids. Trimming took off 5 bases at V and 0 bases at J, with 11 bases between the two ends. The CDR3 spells CASSTGLDSNQPQHF. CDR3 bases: TGTGCCAGCAGCACAGGACTTGATAGCAATCAGCCCCAGCATTTT. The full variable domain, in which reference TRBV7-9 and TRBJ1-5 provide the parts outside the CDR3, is DTGVSQNPRHKITKRGQNVTFRCDPISEHNRLYWYRQTLGQGPEFLTYFQNEAQLEKSRLLSDRFSAERPKGSFSTLEIQRTEQGDSAMYLCASSTGLDSNQPQHFGDGTRLSIL.

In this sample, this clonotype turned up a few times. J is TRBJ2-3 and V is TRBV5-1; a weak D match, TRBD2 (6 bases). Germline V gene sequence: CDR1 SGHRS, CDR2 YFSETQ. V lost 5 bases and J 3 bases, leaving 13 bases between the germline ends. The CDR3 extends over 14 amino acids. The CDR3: CASRPGTVTDTQYF. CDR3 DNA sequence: TGCGCCAGCAGGCCCGGGACTGTTACAGATACGCAGTATTTT.

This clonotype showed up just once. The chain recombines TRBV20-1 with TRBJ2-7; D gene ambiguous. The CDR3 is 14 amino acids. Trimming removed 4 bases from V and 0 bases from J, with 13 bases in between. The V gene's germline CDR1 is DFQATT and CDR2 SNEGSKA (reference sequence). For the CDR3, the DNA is TGCAGTGCTACAGTTGACGGAGCCTCCTACGAGCAGTACTTC. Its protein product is CSATVDGASYEQYF.

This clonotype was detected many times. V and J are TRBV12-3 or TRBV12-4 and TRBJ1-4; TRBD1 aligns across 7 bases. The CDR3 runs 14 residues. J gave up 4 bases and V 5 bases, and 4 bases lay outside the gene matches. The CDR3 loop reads CASSRGTDNEKLFF. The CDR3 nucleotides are TGTGCCAGCAGTAGAGGGACAGATAATGAAAAACTGTTTTTT.

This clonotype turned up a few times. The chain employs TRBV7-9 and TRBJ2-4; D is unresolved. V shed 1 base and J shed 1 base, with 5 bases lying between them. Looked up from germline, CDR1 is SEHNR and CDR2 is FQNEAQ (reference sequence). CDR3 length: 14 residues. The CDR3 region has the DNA TGTGCCAGCAGCTTAGAGGCCGCCAAAAACATTCAGTACTTC. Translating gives CASSLEAAKNIQYF.

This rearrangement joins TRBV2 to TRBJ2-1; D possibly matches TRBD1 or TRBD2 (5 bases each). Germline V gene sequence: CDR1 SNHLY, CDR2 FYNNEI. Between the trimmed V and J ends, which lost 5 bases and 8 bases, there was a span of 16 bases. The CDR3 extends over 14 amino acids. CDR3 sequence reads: CASSHRDVLYEQFF. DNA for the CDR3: TGTGCCAGCAGTCACCGGGACGTTTTATATGAGCAGTTCTTC.

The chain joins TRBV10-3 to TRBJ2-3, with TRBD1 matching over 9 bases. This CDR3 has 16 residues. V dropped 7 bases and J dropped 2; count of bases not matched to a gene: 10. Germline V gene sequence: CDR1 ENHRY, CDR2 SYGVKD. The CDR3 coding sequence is TGTGCCATCACGTCGGGACAGGGTTCGACCACAGATACGCAGTATTTT. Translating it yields CAITSGQGSTTDTQYF.

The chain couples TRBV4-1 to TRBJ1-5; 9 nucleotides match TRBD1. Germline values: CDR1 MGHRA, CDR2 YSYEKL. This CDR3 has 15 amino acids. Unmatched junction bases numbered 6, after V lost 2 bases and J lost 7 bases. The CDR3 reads CASSQLQGARQPQHF. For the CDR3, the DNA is TGCGCCAGCAGCCAACTACAGGGGGCTCGGCAGCCCCAGCATTTT.

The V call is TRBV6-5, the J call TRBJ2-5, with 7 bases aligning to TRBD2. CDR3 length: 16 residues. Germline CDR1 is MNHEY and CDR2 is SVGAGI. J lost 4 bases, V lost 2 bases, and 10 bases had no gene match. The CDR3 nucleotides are TGTGCCAGCAGTTACGCTAGCGGAGCGGCCCCAGAGACCCAGTACTTC. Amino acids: CASSYASGAAPETQYF.

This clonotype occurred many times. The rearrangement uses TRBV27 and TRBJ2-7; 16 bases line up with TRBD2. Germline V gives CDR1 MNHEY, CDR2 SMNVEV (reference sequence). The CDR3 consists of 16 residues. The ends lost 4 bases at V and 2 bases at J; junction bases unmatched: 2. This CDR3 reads CASSSGTSGRAYEQYF. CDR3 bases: TGTGCCAGCAGTTCCGGGACTAGCGGGAGGGCCTACGAGCAGTACTTC.

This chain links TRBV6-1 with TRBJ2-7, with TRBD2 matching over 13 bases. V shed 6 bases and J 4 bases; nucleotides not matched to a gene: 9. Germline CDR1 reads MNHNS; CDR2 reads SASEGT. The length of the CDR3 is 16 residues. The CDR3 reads CASSGRGLAGVYEQYF. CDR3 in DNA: TGTGCCAGCAGCGGAAGAGGACTAGCGGGAGTATACGAGCAGTACTTC.

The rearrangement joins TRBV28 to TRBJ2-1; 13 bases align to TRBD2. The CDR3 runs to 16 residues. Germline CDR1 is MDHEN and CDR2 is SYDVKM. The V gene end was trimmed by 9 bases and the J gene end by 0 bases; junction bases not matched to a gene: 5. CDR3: CARGTSGTSSYNEQFF. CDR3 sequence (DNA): TGTGCCAGAGGGACTAGCGGGACCTCCTCCTACAATGAGCAGTTCTTC.

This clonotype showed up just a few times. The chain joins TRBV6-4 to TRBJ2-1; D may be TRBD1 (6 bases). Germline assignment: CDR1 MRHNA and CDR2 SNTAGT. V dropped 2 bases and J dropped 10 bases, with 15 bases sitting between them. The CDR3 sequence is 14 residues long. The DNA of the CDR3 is TGTGCCAGCAGTGACGGGGGACAAAAGGGAGAGCAGTTCTTC. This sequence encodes CASSDGGQKGEQFF.